This T cell receptor beta chain derives from a study of memory CD4+ T cells and cytomegalovirus serostatus. In the study overall: Donors were healthy Belgian adults, some 10 CMV seropositive and about two dozen seronegative.

For this clone: What it binds is not known.

Authors' analysis steps: Out-of-frame sequences were removed, leaving a few million distinct TCRbeta sequences. Clones were read by immunoSEQ multiplex PCR, and TCRdb kept only the in-frame ones, dropping some. Clone size and the V and J calls come from that table; the DNA yielded D and trimming. The table has under 75,000 clones, 80% seen once. Germline loops: CDR1 SGHRS, CDR2 YFSETQ. The CDR3 consists of 14 residues. The ends were cut back, 1 base at V and 0 bases at J, with 5 bases in the middle. The sort gate was single viable CD3+CD4+CD8-CD45RO+ cells for memory CD4+ T cells. The study, taken as a whole, reports: A US-trained random forest predicted CMV serostatus with median AUC 0.91.

The material sequenced was memory CD4+ T cells from blood. V is TRBV5-1 and J is TRBJ2-1; no firm D call. The source is an adult in good health and CMV-seronegative. Some clones in this sample may be carry-over from other donors' samples. In DNA form, the CDR3 reads TGCGCCAGCAGCTTGTCTAGCTCCTACAATGAGCAGTTCTTC. Its protein product is CASSLSSSYNEQFF.